The rows below give T cell receptor beta chains drawn from one sample of a study of T cells in tuberculosis. Method: immunoSEQ multiplex PCR; TCRdb's copy keeps in-frame clones and lacks some. The sample lists nearly 35,000 clones, roughly nine tenths occurring once. The source material was PBMCs. The source is a donor under 30 with latent tuberculosis or without tuberculosis infection. Each CDR3 is given with its conserved first and last residue. D genes are given only for firm matches. The size of a clone is reported for some rows only, either as once, few or many, or as a class for expanded clones.

abundance	v_gene	d_gene	j_gene	CDR3nt	CDR3aa
few	TRBV18	-	TRBJ2-7	TGTGCCAGCTCACCACGGACTGCCTCCTACGAGCAGTACTTC	CASSPRTASYEQYF
-	TRBV30	TRBD1	TRBJ1-4	TGTGCCTGGAGTACTTCCCACTCCGGGACAGGGAATGAAAAACTGTTTTTT	CAWSTSHSGTGNEKLFF
-	TRBV7-2	TRBD1	TRBJ2-3	TGTGCCAGCAGCTTAGGTGTGACAGGGGGTCAGGATACGCAGTATTTT	CASSLGVTGGQDTQYF
few	TRBV6-1	TRBD1	TRBJ2-1	TGTGCCAGCAGTGAGGGGACAGGGGGACACAATGAGCAGTTCTTC	CASSEGTGGHNEQFF
-	TRBV28	TRBD1	TRBJ1-2	TGTGCCAGCAGAACCGGGACAGGGTATAGCTATGGCTACACCTTC	CASRTGTGYSYGYTF
once	TRBV30	-	TRBJ1-5	TGTGCCTGTTCGGGGGGTGATTTCAATCAGCCCCAGCATTTT	CACSGGDFNQPQHF
-	TRBV5-1	-	TRBJ2-3	TGCGCCAGCAGCCCATACAGGGAAACCGATACGCAGTATTTT	CASSPYRETDTQYF
-	TRBV7-2	-	TRBJ2-5	TGTGCCAGCAGCTTGGACAGTTTGCAAGAGACCCAGTACTTC	CASSLDSLQETQYF
once	TRBV5-6	TRBD2	TRBJ2-5	TGTGCCAGCAAAGACAGGACTAGCGGGAGGGACCAAGAGACCCAGTACTTC	CASKDRTSGRDQETQYF
-	TRBV10-2	-	TRBJ1-5	TGCGCCAGCAGGTTGGGAGCAGGCAACGGTCAGCCCCAGCATTTT	CASRLGAGNGQPQHF
-	TRBV15	TRBD1	TRBJ2-1	TGTGCCACCAGCAGAGGGACAGGAGGATACAATGAGCAGTTCTTC	CATSRGTGGYNEQFF
few	TRBV5-1	-	TRBJ2-3	TGCGCCAGCAGCTTCCTCCGGGACTCTAGCACAGATACGCAGTATTTT	CASSFLRDSSTDTQYF
once	TRBV28	-	TRBJ2-7	TGTGCCAGCAGTGCAGGATTCGAGCAGTACTTC	CASSAGFEQYF
-	TRBV28	-	TRBJ2-7	TGTGCCAGCAGTTTCAGTGCCTACGAGCAGTACTTC	CASSFSAYEQYF
-	TRBV12-5	-	TRBJ2-3	TGTGCTAGTGGCCCTGGACCAGGGCGCACAGATACGCAGTATTTT	CASGPGPGRTDTQYF
-	TRBV11-2	TRBD1	TRBJ2-7	TGTGCCAGCAGCTCACCAGGGGGCGCGGGTAACGAGCAGTACTTC	CASSSPGGAGNEQYF
-	TRBV4-2	TRBD2	TRBJ2-4	TGTGCCAGCAGCCAAGGTAGCGGGAGCGTAAACATTCAGTACTTC	CASSQGSGSVNIQYF
-	TRBV6-1	-	TRBJ2-3	TGTGCCAGCAGTGTTTACACAGATACGCAGTATTTT	CASSVYTDTQYF
-	TRBV5-1	-	TRBJ1-4	TGCGCCAGCTCTAACGGAGGGGTGGCTGAAAAACTGTTTTTT	CASSNGGVAEKLFF
-	TRBV5-1	-	TRBJ1-2	TGCGCCAGCAGCCAAATTCCATCCAACTATGGCTACACCTTC	CASSQIPSNYGYTF
-	TRBV9	TRBD2	TRBJ2-2	TGTGCCAGCAGCCGGAGCGGGGGGGCGTCCACCGGGGAGCTGTTTTTT	CASSRSGGASTGELFF
-	TRBV6-1	TRBD2	TRBJ2-7	TGTGCCAGCAGAGCGGGACTAGCGGGATCAGAGCAGTACTTC	CASRAGLAGSEQYF
-	TRBV10-3	-	TRBJ1-5	TGTGCCATCAGCCAGAGCCCCGTATGGGCGAACGGTCAGCCCCAGCATTTT	CAISQSPVWANGQPQHF
-	TRBV6-4	-	TRBJ2-1	TGTGCCAGCAGTGCGTCCGAGACAGGCCCAAACGGTGAGCAGTTCTTC	CASSASETGPNGEQFF
-	TRBV19	TRBD1	TRBJ2-7	TGTGCCAGTAGGAACAGGGGATTCTCCCACGAGCAGTACTTC	CASRNRGFSHEQYF
-	TRBV18	TRBD1	TRBJ1-2	TGTGCCAGCTCACCTCGCACCGGGACAGATGGCTACACCTTC	CASSPRTGTDGYTF
-	TRBV13	TRBD1	TRBJ1-6	TGTGCCAGCAGCGAGGGACAGTCTAATTCACCCCTCCACTTT	CASSEGQSNSPLHF
-	TRBV5-8	-	TRBJ2-3	TGTGCCAGCAGCTTGGGAGACAGGACAGATACGCAGTATTTT	CASSLGDRTDTQYF
few	TRBV5-1	TRBD1	TRBJ2-5	TGCGCCAGCAGCTTGCAGACAGGGCTCCAAGAGACCCAGTACTTC	CASSLQTGLQETQYF
-	TRBV19	TRBD1	TRBJ1-4	TGTGCCAGTAGTAGAACCGGGACAGATAATGAAAAACTGTTTTTT	CASSRTGTDNEKLFF
-	TRBV19	TRBD2	TRBJ2-1	TGTGCCAGTAGTACTCTGCCGGGGCCTAGCGGTAAGCAGTTCTTC	CASSTLPGPSGKQFF
-	TRBV19	TRBD1	TRBJ2-7	TGTGCCAGTAGTACCGGGACAGGTTTATACGAGCAGTACTTC	CASSTGTGLYEQYF
-	TRBV2	TRBD1	TRBJ2-2	TGTGCCAGCAGCCCCACGGGACAGGGTTATACAGGGGAGCTGTTTTTT	CASSPTGQGYTGELFF
-	TRBV28	TRBD2	TRBJ2-7	TGTGCCAGCAGTCCGGGAGGATCAAGGAACGAGCAGTACTTC	CASSPGGSRNEQYF
-	TRBV6-5	TRBD1	TRBJ2-2	TGTGCCAGCAGTTGGACAGGGGTTTATCCCGGGGAGCTGTTTTTT	CASSWTGVYPGELFF
-	TRBV28	-	TRBJ1-2	TGTGCCAGCAGTTTAAGTGGGGCGCGAGGTAACTATGGCTACACCTTC	CASSLSGARGNYGYTF
-	TRBV25-1	TRBD2	TRBJ2-1	TGTGCCAGCAGCCTCGGGACTAAGCAGTTCTTC	CASSLGTKQFF
-	TRBV30	TRBD2	TRBJ2-7	TGTGCCTGGAGGAAGCGGGGAACCTACGAGCAGTACTTC	CAWRKRGTYEQYF
-	TRBV5-4	-	TRBJ1-1	TGTGCCAGCAGCCCGGTCGCGGGGGGCACTGAAGCTTTCTTT	CASSPVAGGTEAFF
-	TRBV28	TRBD1	TRBJ2-1	TGTGCCAGCAGCCCCCGGGACAGCAAAGACAATGAGCAGTTCTTC	CASSPRDSKDNEQFF
-	TRBV28	-	TRBJ1-1	TGTGCCAGCACCCTGGGGGGTCCCTGGGCTGAAGCTTTCTTT	CASTLGGPWAEAFF
-	TRBV4-1	TRBD1	TRBJ2-7	TGCGCCAGCAGCCAGGGACAGGGGAGCTCCTACGAGCAGTACTTC	CASSQGQGSSYEQYF
-	TRBV9	TRBD2	TRBJ2-1	TGTGCCAGCAGCGTAGGGGGAGGGAATGAGCAGTTCTTC	CASSVGGGNEQFF
few	TRBV2	-	TRBJ2-3	TGTGCCAGCAAGTCAGGAGATACGCAGTATTTT	CASKSGDTQYF
-	TRBV11-3	TRBD2	TRBJ2-1	TGTGCCAGCAGCTCTCGGGGGGGCCAACACAATGAGCAGTTCTTC	CASSSRGGQHNEQFF
-	TRBV27	-	TRBJ1-5	TGTGCCAGCAGTTTAGCGGGGAATCAGCCCCAGCATTTT	CASSLAGNQPQHF
-	TRBV9	TRBD2	TRBJ2-2	TGTGCCAGCAGCGCCCGAACACTAGCGGGAGGGACCGGGGAGCTGTTTTTT	CASSARTLAGGTGELFF
-	TRBV7-6	-	TRBJ1-5	TGTGCCAGCAGCTTATGGGGCGAATTTCAGCCCCAGCATTTT	CASSLWGEFQPQHF